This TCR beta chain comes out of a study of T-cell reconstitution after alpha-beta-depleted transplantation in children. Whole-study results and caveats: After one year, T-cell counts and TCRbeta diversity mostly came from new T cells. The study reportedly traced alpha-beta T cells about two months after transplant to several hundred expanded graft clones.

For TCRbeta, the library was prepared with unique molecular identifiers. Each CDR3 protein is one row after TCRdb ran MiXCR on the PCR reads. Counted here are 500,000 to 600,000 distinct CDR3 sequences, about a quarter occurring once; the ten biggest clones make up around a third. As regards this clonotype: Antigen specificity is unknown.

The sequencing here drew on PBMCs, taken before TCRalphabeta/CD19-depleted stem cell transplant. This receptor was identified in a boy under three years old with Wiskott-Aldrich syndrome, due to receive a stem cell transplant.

The CDR3 loop is CASGISGSVNEQYF. CDR3 DNA: TGCGCCAGCGGAATTAGCGGGAGTGTCAACGAGCAGTACTTC. The rearrangement joins TRBV5-1 to TRBJ2-7, with 9 bases lining up with TRBD2. The CDR3 covers 14 residues. Germline CDR1 reads SGHRS; CDR2 reads YFSETQ. J was trimmed by 5 bases and V by 7 bases; bases with no gene match: 10.